Reported below is one TCR beta chain. The data are from a study of blood T cell repertoires in COVID-19. Study-wide background: In each case, the material was cDNA or gDNA derived from T cells, B-cell-depleted T cells, or PBMCs.

Assay used: immunoSEQ multiplex PCR; TCRdb lists only in-frame clones, some missing. Here the sample spans about 120,000 clones, around 89% being singletons. The CDR3 consists of 12 residues. Between the trimmed V and J ends, which lost 2 bases and 11 bases, there was a span of 11 bases. CDR1 and CDR2 (germline): KGHDR, SFDVKD. Sequenced material: peripheral blood. This sequence was found in an older man with active or convalescent COVID-19. The V gene is TRBV24-1, the J gene TRBJ1-1; maybe TRBD1 (5 bases). The chain's CDR3 is CATSDSQGEAFF. The CDR3 bases are TGTGCCACCAGTGATTCCCAGGGCGAGGCTTTCTTT.